The clone carrying this T cell receptor (beta chain) appeared once. The data were obtained in a study of blood T cell repertoires in COVID-19. Germline CDR1 is DFQATT and CDR2 is SNEGSKA (reference sequence). V was cut by 3 bases and J by 9 bases, with 9 bases left in between. This CDR3 comprises 11 residues. Assay: immunoSEQ multiplex PCR; the TCRdb copy retains only in-frame clones and omits some. The data hold more than 100,000 clones, with just under 80% observed a single time. The sequenced sample was peripheral blood. The clonotype comes from a man between 60 and 75 years old with active or convalescent COVID-19. The rearrangement joins TRBV20-1 to TRBJ2-1; D not certain. The chain's CDR3 is CSASTRSEQFF. In DNA, the CDR3 is TGCAGTGCTAGCACGCGGAGTGAGCAGTTCTTC.